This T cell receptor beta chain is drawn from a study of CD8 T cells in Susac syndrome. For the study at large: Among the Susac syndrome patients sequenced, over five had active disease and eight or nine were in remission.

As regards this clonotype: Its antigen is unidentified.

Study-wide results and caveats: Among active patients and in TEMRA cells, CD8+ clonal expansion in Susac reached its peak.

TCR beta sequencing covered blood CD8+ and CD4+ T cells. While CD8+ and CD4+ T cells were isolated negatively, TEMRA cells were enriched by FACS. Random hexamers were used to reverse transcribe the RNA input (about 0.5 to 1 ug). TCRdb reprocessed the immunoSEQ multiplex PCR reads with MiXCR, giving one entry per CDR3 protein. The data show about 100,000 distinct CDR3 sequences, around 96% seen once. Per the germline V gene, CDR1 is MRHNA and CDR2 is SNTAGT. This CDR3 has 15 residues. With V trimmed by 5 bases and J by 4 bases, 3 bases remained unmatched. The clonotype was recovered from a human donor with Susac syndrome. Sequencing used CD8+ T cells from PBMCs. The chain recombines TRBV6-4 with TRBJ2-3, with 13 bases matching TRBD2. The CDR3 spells CASSNGTSGADTQYF. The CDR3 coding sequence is TGTGCCAGCAGTAACGGGACTAGCGGGGCAGATACGCAGTATTTT.